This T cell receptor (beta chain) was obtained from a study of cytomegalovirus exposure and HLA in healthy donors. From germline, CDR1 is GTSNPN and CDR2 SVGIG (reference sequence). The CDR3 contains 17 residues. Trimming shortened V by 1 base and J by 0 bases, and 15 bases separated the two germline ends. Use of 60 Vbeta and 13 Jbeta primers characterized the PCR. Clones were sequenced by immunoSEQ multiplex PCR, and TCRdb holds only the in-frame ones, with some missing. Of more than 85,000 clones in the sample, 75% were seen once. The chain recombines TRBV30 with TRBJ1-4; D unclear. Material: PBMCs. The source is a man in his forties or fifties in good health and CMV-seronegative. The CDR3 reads CAWSGGWRAATNEKLFF. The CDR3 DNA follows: TGTGCCTGGAGTGGTGGGTGGAGGGCTGCAACTAATGAAAAACTGTTTTTT.